What follows are 12 T cell receptor beta chains derived from one specimen sequenced in a study of blood T cell repertoires in COVID-19. The protocol was immunoSEQ multiplex PCR, while the TCRdb copy is restricted to in-frame clones and leaves out a portion. Of about 58,000 clones listed, more than 65% are singletons. The sample taken for sequencing was peripheral blood. The origin of the receptors is a man older than 75 with COVID-19, enrolled during active disease.

The genes are TRBV7-9 and TRBJ1-1; D uncertain. V lost 1 base to trimming and J lost 3 bases, with 12 bases between them. The CDR3 consists of 15 residues. Looked up from germline, CDR1 is SEHNR and CDR2 is FQNEAQ (reference sequence). The CDR3 bases are TGTGCCAGCAGCTTAGTTTCCCCCCGGGACACTGAAGCTTTCTTT. Protein product: CASSLVSPRDTEAFF.

In DNA, the CDR3 is TGTGCCAGCAACATTATCGGAACAGGGGTGGATGTTAGCAATCAGCCCCAGCATTTT. Its protein product is CASNIIGTGVDVSNQPQHF. This chain links TRBV5-5 with TRBJ1-5; TRBD1 aligns across 7 bases. Unmatched junction bases numbered 18, after V lost 6 bases and J lost 0 bases. This CDR3 has 19 amino acids. Germline CDR1 reads SGHKS; CDR2 reads YYEKEE (reference sequence).

The chain carries TRBV4-3 and TRBJ2-2; D is perhaps TRBD2 (5 bases). V lost 0 bases, J lost 1 base, and 18 bases lay in between. Germline values: CDR1 LGHNA, CDR2 YSLEER. This CDR3 is 19 amino acids long. The CDR3 DNA sequence: TGCGCCAGCAGCCAAGATCCCTTTGCGGCTAGCAGGAACACCGGGGAGCTGTTTTTT. Residues: CASSQDPFAASRNTGELFF.

The chain joins TRBV27 to TRBJ2-1; D is possibly TRBD2 (6 bases). This CDR3 spans 15 amino acids. Germline loops: CDR1 MNHEY, CDR2 SMNVEV (reference sequence). With 5 bases removed from V and 4 bases from J, the gap between germline ends came to 15 bases. CDR3 protein: CASSAPASVYNEQFF. The CDR3 nucleotides read TGTGCCAGCAGTGCCCCCGCTAGCGTGTACAATGAGCAGTTCTTC.

The rearrangement joins TRBV6-5 to TRBJ1-2; D unclear. Germline CDR1 and CDR2: MNHEY and SVGAGI. The CDR3 has 14 residues. V gave up 2 bases and J gave up 4 bases, with 11 bases separating them. The CDR3 sequence is CASSYGHHLYGYTF. CDR3 DNA sequence: TGTGCCAGCAGTTACGGGCACCACCTCTATGGCTACACCTTC.

The rearrangement uses TRBV7-9 and TRBJ1-2; D possibly corresponds to TRBD1 (5 bases). Looked up from germline, CDR1 is SEHNR and CDR2 is FQNEAQ (reference sequence). The CDR3 extends over 15 amino acids. V lost 1 base, J lost 4 bases, and 13 bases lay in between. The CDR3 region has the DNA TGTGCCAGCAGCTTAGTAGGGGCGGGGACCTATGGCTACACCTTC. This sequence encodes CASSLVGAGTYGYTF.

The chain couples TRBV9 to TRBJ2-2; the match to TRBD1 covers 9 bases. Germline values: CDR1 SGDLS, CDR2 YYNGEE. The CDR3 is made up of 14 amino acids. After removal of 5 bases from V and 8 bases from J, the junction contained 7 bases not matched to a gene. In DNA, the CDR3 is TGTGCCAGCAGTTACACAGGGGGCCCTGGGGAGCTGTTTTTT. This gives the protein CASSYTGGPGELFF.

The chain uses TRBV11-3 and TRBJ2-2; 7 bases map to TRBD2. The CDR3 totals 13 residues. Trimming at V came to 3 bases and at J to 5 bases, leaving 0 bases not matched to a gene. The germline gives CDR1 SGHNT, CDR2 YENEEA. The CDR3 protein is CASSFGGTGELFF. CDR3 nucleotides: TGTGCCAGCAGCTTCGGGGGGACCGGGGAGCTGTTTTTT.

The V call is TRBV10-3, the J call TRBJ1-2, with 10 positions matching TRBD1. This CDR3 contains 18 residues. In germline, CDR1 is ENHRY, CDR2 SYGVKD. V lost 2 bases and J lost 1; bases outside the gene matches: 10. Written as DNA, the CDR3 is TGTGCCATCAGTGAGGAGTCGGACAGGGGGAGGGGTAACTATGGCTACACCTTC. It encodes CAISEESDRGRGNYGYTF.

The V and J genes are TRBV24-1 and TRBJ1-5; D may be TRBD1 (5 bases). V lost 2 bases to trimming and J lost 6 bases, with 13 bases between them. The CDR3 runs 15 residues. Germline lookup yields CDR1 KGHDR and CDR2 SFDVKD. The CDR3 region is CATSDWQGGGQPQHF. In DNA, the CDR3 is TGTGCCACCAGTGATTGGCAGGGAGGTGGTCAGCCCCAGCATTTT.

This clone was recorded at least ten times. The chain links TRBV6-5 to TRBJ1-4; tentative D call: TRBD1 (6 bases). There are 15 residues in the CDR3. Germline values: CDR1 MNHEY, CDR2 SVGAGI. V was pared by 6 bases and J by 6 bases, with 17 bases between. The CDR3: CASRGAQGKDEKLFF. The DNA for the CDR3 is TGTGCCAGCAGGGGGGCCCAGGGAAAGGATGAAAAACTGTTTTTT.

This chain's CDR3 is CASSEWGLAVSYEQYF. Here the CDR3 DNA reads TGTGCCAGCAGTGAATGGGGACTAGCGGTCTCCTACGAGCAGTACTTC. The chain recombines TRBV6-1 with TRBJ2-7; 11 bases line up with TRBD2. The V gene's germline CDR1 is MNHNS and CDR2 SASEGT. CDR3 size: 16 residues. J lost 0 bases, V lost 2 bases, and 3 bases had no gene match.